Detailed here is one T cell receptor beta chain. Its specificity is unknown. The data originate from a study of T cells after posttransplantation cyclophosphamide. The CDR3 contains 11 residues. Trimming removed 6 bases at V and 7 bases at J, with 9 bases between. Germline assignment: CDR1 MNHEY and CDR2 SMNVEV (reference sequence). TCRdb keeps only in-frame clones here, not all; method: immunoSEQ multiplex PCR. The sample carries several thousand clones, around 95% recorded once. The study, taken as a whole, reports: Skin or GI-infiltrating T cells shared few TRB sequences with blood.

This receptor was obtained from a woman between 45 and 65 years old in good health and a related stem cell transplant donor. This sequence joins TRBV27 and TRBJ1-2; D is uncertain. Sequencing was carried out using naive CD8+ T cells sorted from PBMCs. The CDR3 nucleotides read TGTGCCAGCAGCCCCCGGGGTGGCTACACCTTC. It yields the protein CASSPRGGYTF.